The clone carrying this T cell receptor (beta chain) was seen repeatedly, ten times or more. This sample was included in a study of regulatory T cells in long-lasting Graves disease. Both iRepertoire HTBI primers and Arm-PCR of CDR3 regions were used to build the TCR beta libraries. From the multiplex PCR reads, TCRdb called clonotypes with MiXCR, one entry per CDR3 protein. Altogether a few hundred thousand distinct CDR3 sequences are present, less than 25% being singletons, with the ten largest covering around 26%. The CDR3 runs to 15 residues. CDR1 and CDR2 from the germline V gene are SQVTM and ANQGSEA. The V end lost 6 bases, the J end lost 6 bases, and 20 bases lay between the germline ends. Time point described: persistent/refractory GD, antithyroid drugs over 5 years with positive TRAb. Extracted RNA from PBMCs served as the source of the TCR library.

The sequence came from a female donor with Graves disease. The source material was peripheral blood mononuclear cells (PBMCs), sampled when the disease was refractory, from a patient treated with antithyroid drugs. The J gene is TRBJ1-4, the V gene TRBV29-1, with a weak D call TRBD1 (5 bases). CDR3 amino acids: CSVRRDAGTHEKLFF. The DNA of the CDR3 is TGCAGCGTGAGACGGGACGCCGGAACGCATGAAAAACTGTTTTTT. The whole variable domain, filled in from reference TRBV29-1 and TRBJ1-4, reads SAVISQKPSRDICQRGTSLTIQCQVDSQVTMMFWYRQQPGQSLTLIATANQGSEATYESGFVIDKFPISRPNLTFSTLTVSNMSPEDSSIYLCSVRRDAGTHEKLFFGSGTQLSVL.